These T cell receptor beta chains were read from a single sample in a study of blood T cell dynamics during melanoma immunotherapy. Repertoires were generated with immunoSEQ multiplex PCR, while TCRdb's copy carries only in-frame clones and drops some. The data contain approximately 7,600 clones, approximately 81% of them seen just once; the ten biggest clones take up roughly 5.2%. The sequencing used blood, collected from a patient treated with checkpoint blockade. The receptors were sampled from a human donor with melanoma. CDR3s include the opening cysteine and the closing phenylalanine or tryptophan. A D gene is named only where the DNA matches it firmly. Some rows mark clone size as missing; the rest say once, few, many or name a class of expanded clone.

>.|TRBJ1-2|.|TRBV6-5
CASLPNFGGNYGYTF
TGTGCCAGCCTTCCTAACTTCGGGGGTAACTATGGCTACACCTTC
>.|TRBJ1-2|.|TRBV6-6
CASSQTANYGYTF
TGTGCCAGCAGCCAAACAGCGAACTATGGCTACACCTTC
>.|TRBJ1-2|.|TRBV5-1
CASSLFPDVDYGYTF
TGCGCCAGCAGCTTGTTCCCGGACGTGGACTATGGCTACACCTTC
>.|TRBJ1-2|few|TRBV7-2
CASSLGDFYGYTF
TGTGCCAGCAGCTTAGGGGATTTCTATGGCTACACCTTC
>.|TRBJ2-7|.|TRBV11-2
CASSLWQDSYEQYF
TGTGCCAGCAGCTTATGGCAGGATTCCTACGAGCAGTACTTC
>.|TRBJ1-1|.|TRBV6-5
CASSYSRGANTEAFF
TGTGCCAGCAGTTACTCAAGGGGGGCAAACACTGAAGCTTTCTTT